This passage covers 5 T cell receptor beta chains from one sample sequenced in a study of T cell changes during pregnancy in multiple sclerosis. Libraries were prepared by immunoSEQ multiplex PCR; TCRdb keeps only in-frame clonotypes and omits some of them. The data contain more than 60,000 clones, 75% to 95% of them seen just once; the ten biggest clones take up over 0.25%. This specimen was CD4+ T cells from peripheral blood mononuclear cells, taken in the third trimester of pregnancy. Every receptor here comes from a female donor in good health, enrolled as a control in a pregnancy study.

This clone was detected a few times. The gene calls are TRBV7-2 and TRBJ1-5, with D uncertain. In germline, CDR1 is SGHTA, CDR2 FQGNSA. V gave up 0 bases and J gave up 5 bases, with 5 bases separating them. The CDR3 loop spans 13 amino acids. The DNA of the CDR3 is TGTGCCAGCAGCTTAGCTAGTTATCAGCCCCAGCATTTT. As protein: CASSLASYQPQHF. The full variable domain, rest sourced from reference TRBV7-2 and TRBJ1-5, is GAGVSQSPSNKVTEKGKDVELRCDPISGHTALYWYRQSLGQGLEFLIYFQGNSAPDKSGLPSDRFSAERTGGSVSTLTIQRTQQEDSAVYLCASSLASYQPQHFGDGTRLSIL.

V and J are TRBV4-1 and TRBJ1-5, with 7 bases aligning to TRBD1. Trimming removed 3 bases from V and 7 bases from J; junction bases left unmatched: 6. CDR1 is MGHRA and CDR2 is YSYEKL in the germline V gene. The CDR3 is 14 residues long. The CDR3: CASSQTGQRQPQHF. The CDR3 nucleotides are TGCGCCAGCAGCCAGACAGGGCAACGACAGCCCCAGCATTTT.

The CDR3 DNA sequence: TGCAGCGTTGAAGGCCCGGGACACCGCTATGGCTACACCTTC. Its translation is CSVEGPGHRYGYTF. The rearrangement joins TRBV29-1 to TRBJ1-2; a possible D gene is TRBD1 (6 bases). Trimming pared 1 base from V and 4 bases from J, leaving 13 bases between. CDR1 is SQVTM, CDR2 ANQGSEA, per germline. This CDR3 has 14 amino acids.

The chain links TRBV7-3 to TRBJ2-2, with TRBD1 identical over 7 bases. CDR1 and CDR2 (germline): SGHTA, FQGTGA. V dropped 5 bases and J dropped 3; count of bases not matched to a gene: 3. The CDR3 runs 14 residues. The chain's CDR3 is CASSQGQHTGELFF. In DNA form, the CDR3 reads TGTGCCAGCAGCCAGGGACAGCACACCGGGGAGCTGTTTTTT.

This chain links TRBV5-1 with TRBJ2-1, with D unclear. V was trimmed by 0 bases and J by 8 bases, leaving 18 bases between them. The germline V gene encodes CDR1 SGHRS and CDR2 YFSETQ. This CDR3 is built from 16 residues. CDR3 sequence (DNA): TGCGCCAGCAGCTTGGCCTCAACCAGATCCAGCGATGAGCAGTTCTTC. Protein: CASSLASTRSSDEQFF.